Detailed here is one T cell receptor (beta chain). The target antigen is unknown. The data were taken from a study of monozygotic twins with inflammatory bowel disease. Findings and caveats of the study: The analysis failed to separate different T cell subtypes. Support was lacking for any single strong IBD-associated signal or clonotype.

It was 3,500 to 4,000 ng of total RNA that each TCR library used. Following a re-call of the 5' RACE reads, TCRdb has one entry per CDR3 protein and lacks DNA. The sample's table shows roughly 200,000 distinct CDR3 sequences. Germline-derived CDR1 and CDR2 are SQVTM and ANQGSEA. The CDR3 runs 12 residues. The sample taken for sequencing was blood. This chain joins TRBV29-1 and TRBJ2-7. This receptor was obtained from a human donor with ulcerative colitis or Crohn's disease, or a healthy co-twin of an affected twin (not recorded which). Here the CDR3 reads CSAATVSYEQYF.